This is a list of T cell receptor beta chains from one sample in a study of T cell responses to AZD1222 COVID-19 vaccine. The table came from immunoSEQ multiplex PCR; TCRdb's copy has only in-frame clones and leaves some out. The sample carries 95,000 to 150,000 clones, around 87% recorded once. Material: peripheral blood, obtained 28 days after the second AZD1222 dose. These receptor sequences come from an adult who received the AZD1222 COVID-19 vaccine. Each CDR3 is given with its conserved first and last residue. The order of the fields is D gene, J gene, V gene, clone size, CDR3 DNA, CDR3 protein. The D gene is left open where the match is weak. Clone size is stated in some rows and not others, as once, few, many or a class when expanded.

TRBD1 | TRBJ2-1 | TRBV7-2 | . | TGTGCCAGCAGCTCATATGGACAGGGGTACAATGAGCAGTTCTTC | CASSSYGQGYNEQFF
. | TRBJ2-5 | TRBV28 | . | TGTGCCAGCATTGACCATGGGGGTCGGGGGACCCAGTACTTC | CASIDHGGRGTQYF
. | TRBJ2-7 | TRBV27 | . | TGTGCCAGCAGTTCGACAGGATACTACGAGCAGTACTTC | CASSSTGYYEQYF
TRBD1 | TRBJ1-1 | TRBV3-1/TRBV3-2 | . | TGTGCCAGCAGCCAGAGACAGGGTAGCGAAGCTTTCTTT | CASSQRQGSEAFF
. | TRBJ2-3 | TRBV24-1 | few | TGTGCCTCTCAATCCGAAGCCAGCACAGATACGCAGTATTTT | CASQSEASTDTQYF
TRBD1 | TRBJ2-5 | TRBV24-1 | . | TGTGCCACCAGTGACCTGCAGACAGGGGGAGAGACCCAGTACTTC | CATSDLQTGGETQYF
. | TRBJ1-1 | TRBV29-1 | . | TGCAGCGCTTCCCAGGGCAACACTGAAGCTTTCTTT | CSASQGNTEAFF
. | TRBJ2-7 | TRBV7-9 | . | TGTGCCAGCAGCTTAGGGGTCAGCTCCTACGAGCAGTACTTC | CASSLGVSSYEQYF
. | TRBJ2-3 | TRBV21-1 | . | TGTGCCAGCAGCACCGGCACAGATACGCAGTATTTT | CASSTGTDTQYF
TRBD1 | TRBJ1-5 | TRBV28 | . | TGTGCCAGCAGTTTAGCGGGGGACAGGGGAGGTCAGCCCCAGCATTTT | CASSLAGDRGGQPQHF
TRBD1 | TRBJ1-5 | TRBV19 | . | TGTGCCAGTGGGACAGGGGGAGAAGGGCAGCCCCAGCATTTT | CASGTGGEGQPQHF
TRBD1 | TRBJ1-5 | TRBV2 | once | TGTGCCAGCAGTATGACAGGGAGCCATCAGCCCCAGCATTTT | CASSMTGSHQPQHF
. | TRBJ1-1 | TRBV11-1 | . | TGTGCCAGCAGCTTAAACCGTTGGGGGGTCACTGAAGCTTTCTTT | CASSLNRWGVTEAFF
TRBD1 | TRBJ1-3 | TRBV9 | . | TGTGCCAGCAGCCCAGGGGGCAGTGGAAACACCATATATTTT | CASSPGGSGNTIYF
TRBD1 | TRBJ2-7 | TRBV28 | . | TGTGCCAGCAGGTCCCGGGACAGGGGGCTGGGCGAGCAGTACTTC | CASRSRDRGLGEQYF
. | TRBJ1-1 | TRBV6-5 | once | TGTGCCAGCAGCCCACCCGGGAGCTATGAAGCTTTCTTT | CASSPPGSYEAFF
. | TRBJ1-5 | TRBV28 | . | TGTGCCAGCAGTTTAAATCAGCCCCAGCATTTT | CASSLNQPQHF
TRBD1 | TRBJ1-5 | TRBV2 | . | TGTGCCAGCACCGAGAGGGGGCTAGGCAATCAGCCCCAGCATTTT | CASTERGLGNQPQHF
. | TRBJ2-2 | TRBV7-2 | . | TGTGCCAGCAGTCCCCTTTGGAACACCGGGGAGCTGTTTTTT | CASSPLWNTGELFF
. | TRBJ1-2 | TRBV7-3 | . | TGTGCCAGCAGCTTACAGGGGAGTTATGGCTACACCTTC | CASSLQGSYGYTF
. | TRBJ1-1 | TRBV6-2/TRBV6-3 | . | TGTGCCAGCAGTTACAGTATCGGGGGAGCTTTCTTT | CASSYSIGGAFF
TRBD2 | TRBJ2-3 | TRBV7-2 | once | TGTGCCAGCAGTCCGGACAGCGGGGGGTATGATACGCAGTATTTT | CASSPDSGGYDTQYF
TRBD1 | TRBJ1-2 | TRBV2 | . | TGTGCCAGCAGCTTCGGACAGGGGAACTATGGCTACACCTTC | CASSFGQGNYGYTF
. | TRBJ2-3 | TRBV18 | . | TGTGCCAGCTCACCTTGGGATACGCAGTATTTT | CASSPWDTQYF
. | TRBJ1-2 | TRBV3-1/TRBV3-2 | . | TGTGCCAGCAGCCCAACCAGTAGGGAAGGTGAAAATGGCTACACCTTC | CASSPTSREGENGYTF
. | TRBJ2-2 | TRBV27 | . | TGTGCCAGCAGTTTGGAAGGCGGGGAGCTGTTTTTT | CASSLEGGELFF
. | TRBJ1-6 | TRBV11-2 | . | TGTGCCAGCAGCTTAGAAACTCTGAATTCACCCCTCCACTTT | CASSLETLNSPLHF
TRBD1 | TRBJ1-1 | TRBV19 | . | TGTGCCAGTAGTGCACAGGGGGCACACAGTGAAGCTTTCTTT | CASSAQGAHSEAFF
. | TRBJ2-3 | TRBV5-6 | . | TGTGCCAGCAGCCTGGGACCAGGGCGCGCAGATACGCAGTATTTT | CASSLGPGRADTQYF
. | TRBJ1-4 | TRBV7-2 | . | TGTGCCAGCAGCCAAAACAGGAATGAAAAACTGTTTTTT | CASSQNRNEKLFF
TRBD1 | TRBJ1-5 | TRBV29-1 | . | TGCAGCGCCTCGACAGGGGGTTCTCATCAGCCCCAGCATTTT | CSASTGGSHQPQHF
TRBD1 | TRBJ1-3 | TRBV9 | . | TGTGCCAGCAGCGTAACAGGGGAAGGAAACACCATATATTTT | CASSVTGEGNTIYF
TRBD1 | TRBJ1-4 | TRBV19 | . | TGTGCCAGTAGTCCTCGGGACAGGGGGAAGGCTAATGAAAAACTGTTTTTT | CASSPRDRGKANEKLFF